What follows are 10 T cell receptor beta chains derived from one specimen sequenced in a study of T cells in Graves' hyperthyroidism and ophthalmopathy (dated by TCRdb to between 2018 and 2021). Receptor libraries were prepared by multiplex PCR. Sequenced on an Illumina HiSeq 2000. The TCR beta CDR3 regions were amplified from the RNA transcripts. A first-round RT-PCR of the TCR CDR3 used the HTBI primer set with the Qiagen OneStep RT-PCR kit. TCRdb trimmed the raw reads at Q25, called clones with MiXCR and kept productive beta chains. Records with the same CDR3 protein are collapsed into one entry carrying the most frequent genes and DNA. A total of approximately 370,000 distinct CDR3 sequences appear in this sample, roughly a sixth of them only once. The top ten clonotypes cover 30% to 35% of the sample. Input material: blood. The receptors were gathered from a woman in her thirties with Graves' hyperthyroidism that later progressed to Graves' ophthalmopathy.

Points on this clonotype: Possible read error: a much larger clone is one base away. The genes are TRBV6-1 and TRBJ2-7; 8 nucleotides match TRBD2. This CDR3 is built from 16 residues. The junction had 10 bases not matched to a gene; V was cut back by 2 bases and J by 4 bases. Germline loops: CDR1 MNHNS, CDR2 SASEGT. The DNA of the CDR3 is TGTGCCAGCAGTGAACCTCCCGTGGCGGGAGGATACGAGCAGTACTTC. It is translated as CASSEPPVAGGYEQYF.

In this sample, this clonotype turned up many times. The V and J genes are TRBV30 and TRBJ2-1; tentatively, D is TRBD2 (6 bases). The CDR3 contains 12 residues. V lost 4 bases, J lost 4 bases, and 8 bases lay in between. Germline loops: CDR1 GTSNPN, CDR2 SVGIG (reference sequence). The CDR3 sequence: CAWTGGYNEQFF. The CDR3 region has the DNA TGTGCCTGGACCGGGGGTTACAATGAGCAGTTCTTC.

The chain couples TRBV20-1 to TRBJ1-3; possible D gene TRBD1, 6 bases. Trimming removed 0 bases from V and 3 bases from J, with 15 bases in between. The CDR3 is 16 amino acids. Germline V gene lookup returns CDR1 DFQATT and CDR2 SNEGSKA (reference sequence). CDR3 sequence: CSARDTHTGSGNTIYF. DNA of the CDR3: TGCAGTGCTAGAGATACCCACACAGGGAGTGGAAACACCATATATTTT.

The rearrangement joins TRBV20-1 to TRBJ2-7; D gene ambiguous. V was cut by 1 base and J by 4 bases, with 11 bases left in between. This CDR3 contains 13 residues. CDR1 is DFQATT and CDR2 is SNEGSKA in the germline V gene (reference sequence). The CDR3 reads CSARVSWSYEQYF. The CDR3 bases are TGCAGTGCTAGAGTAAGCTGGTCATACGAGCAGTACTTC.

This clonotype was counted ten times or more. The chain combines TRBV11-2 with TRBJ1-4, with D possibly TRBD1 on 5 matching bases. The CDR3 extends over 15 amino acids. V lost 1 base to trimming and J lost 2 bases, with 8 bases between them. CDR1 and CDR2 (germline): SGHAT, FQNNGV. The CDR3 here is CASSLAAGTNEKLFF. CDR3 DNA: TGTGCCAGCAGCTTAGCGGCAGGGACTAATGAAAAACTGTTTTTT. Filled out from reference TRBV11-2 and TRBJ1-4, the complete variable domain reads EAGVAQSPRYKIIEKRQSVAFWCNPISGHATLYWYQQILGQGPKLLIQFQNNGVVDDSQLPKDRFSAERLKGVDSTLKIQPAKLEDSAVYLCASSLAAGTNEKLFFGSGTQLSVL.

This clonotype showed up just a few times. The V gene is TRBV3-1, the J gene TRBJ2-7; TRBD1 or TRBD2 may be the D gene (6 bases each). V was shortened by 5 bases and J by 12 bases, with 26 bases between the two germline ends. Germline CDR1 LGHDT, CDR2 YNNKEL (reference sequence). CDR3 length: 15 residues. This CDR3 is CASSEPGAASYVPYF. CDR3 DNA: TGTGCCAGCAGCGAGCCGGGGGCCGCGAGCTACGTCCCGTACTTC.

This clonotype appeared a few times. The chain couples TRBV28 to TRBJ1-5, with a weak D call TRBD1 (5 bases). Germline V lookup: CDR1 MDHEN, CDR2 SYDVKM. The CDR3 has 14 amino acids. The V and J ends lost 10 bases and 4 bases respectively, with 17 bases between them. The DNA for the CDR3 is TGTGCCATACAGGAGATAGCGGGTAATCAGCCCCAGCATTTT. Amino acid sequence: CAIQEIAGNQPQHF.

This clonotype was counted ten times or more. The chain is built from TRBV28 and TRBJ1-4; maybe TRBD1 (5 bases). V lost 2 bases and J 7 bases, leaving 11 bases between the germline ends. This CDR3 spans 14 amino acids. Germline-derived CDR1 and CDR2 are MDHEN and SYDVKM. The CDR3 coding sequence is TGTGCCAGCAGTTTACTAGGGGACCCTGAAAAACTGTTTTTT. It is translated as CASSLLGDPEKLFF.

The chain employs TRBV5-4 and TRBJ2-3, with TRBD2 identical over 8 bases. Germline lookup yields CDR1 SGHNT and CDR2 YYREEE (reference sequence). Germline trimming cut 6 bases from V and 2 bases from J; bases unmatched to any gene: 5. The CDR3 length is 14 residues. The DNA for the CDR3 is TGTGCCAGCACCGGGGGGGCCTACACAGATACGCAGTATTTT. The encoded protein is CASTGGAYTDTQYF.

Worth noting for this clonotype: This may be a read error, as it is one base from a much larger clone. This chain joins TRBV24-1 and TRBJ2-1; the D is unclear. V dropped 3 bases and J dropped 2 bases, with 13 bases sitting between them. CDR1 KGHDR and CDR2 SFDVKD come from the germline V gene. The CDR3 has 16 amino acids. In DNA, the CDR3 is TGTGCCACCAGTGATCCAATTCAAGGGACCTACAATGAGCAGTTCTTC. Translation gives CATSDPIQGTYNEQFF.